Each of the 26 T cell receptor beta chains below was sequenced from the same sample in a study of blood T cell repertoires in COVID-19. Sequencing used immunoSEQ multiplex PCR; TCRdb keeps in-frame clones, though not all of them. The data show about 54,000 clones, roughly 87% seen once. The source material was peripheral blood. The receptors shown here come from a man between 50 and 59 years old with active COVID-19.

The V gene is TRBV4-3, the J gene TRBJ2-5, with D possibly being TRBD2 (5 bases). The CDR3 is made up of 16 amino acids. Germline assignment: CDR1 LGHNA and CDR2 YSLEER. V was pared by 2 bases and J by 5 bases, with 18 bases between. Here the CDR3 DNA reads TGCGCCAGCAGCCAACACGCGACCACGCTAGCTGAGACCCAGTACTTC. Protein product: CASSQHATTLAETQYF.

Only one count was recorded for this clone. The V call is TRBV6-6, the J call TRBJ1-5, with no clear D. Germline V CDR1 and CDR2: MNHNY, SVGAGI (reference sequence). Trimming stripped 8 bases from V and 7 bases from J, with 15 bases between. There are 13 residues in the CDR3. CDR3 coding DNA: TGTGCCAGCCGGGGTTCAGTAGTGCAGCCCCAGCATTTT. The encoded protein is CASRGSVVQPQHF.

This clone was detected only a few times. CDR3 DNA: TGTGCCAGCACTCAAGGGGGGGCGGGTGAGCAGTTCTTC. This codes for CASTQGGAGEQFF. J is TRBJ2-1 and V is TRBV28, with D tentatively TRBD2 (7 bases). The ends were cut back, 7 bases at V and 9 bases at J, with 16 bases in the middle. The CDR3 extends over 13 amino acids. Germline V gene sequence: CDR1 MDHEN, CDR2 SYDVKM.

This clone showed up just once. The V and J genes are TRBV5-1 and TRBJ1-2; 8 bases agree with TRBD1. Germline V lookup: CDR1 SGHRS, CDR2 YFSETQ. CDR3 length: 13 residues. V lost 7 bases, J lost 3 bases, and 5 bases stayed unmatched. CDR3 sequence reads: CASPDRVDYGYTF. The CDR3 DNA follows: TGCGCCAGCCCGGACAGGGTGGACTATGGCTACACCTTC.

This chain connects TRBV9 to TRBJ1-2; maybe TRBD1 (6 bases). Trimming pared 4 bases from V and 3 bases from J, leaving 16 bases between. The CDR3 runs 15 residues. CDR1 is SGDLS, CDR2 YYNGEE, per germline. CDR3 sequence reads: CASSPDGQTYYGYTF. CDR3 bases: TGTGCCAGCAGCCCTGACGGACAGACCTACTATGGCTACACCTTC.

This clone was seen once. V is TRBV3-1 (or the pseudogene TRBV3-2) and J is TRBJ1-1, with D possibly being TRBD1 (6 bases). The CDR3 runs to 12 residues. The V and J ends lost 5 bases and 12 bases respectively, with 16 bases between them. Looked up from germline, CDR1 is LGHDT and CDR2 is YNNKEL (reference sequence). The CDR3 here is CASSGQRVGTFF. CDR3 nucleotide sequence: TGTGCCAGCAGCGGACAGAGGGTGGGAACTTTCTTT.

This chain uses TRBV30 with TRBJ2-3; 8 bases fit TRBD2. This CDR3 is built from 17 residues. In germline, CDR1 is GTSNPN, CDR2 SVGIG (reference sequence). V lost 6 bases, J lost 2 bases, and 16 bases stayed unmatched. Written as DNA, the CDR3 is TGTGCCTGCCCTCTCGGGGGGGCAGGGTTTTCCACAGATACGCAGTATTTT. Translation gives CACPLGGAGFSTDTQYF.

Only one count was recorded for this clone. The rearrangement joins TRBV6-2 or TRBV6-3 to TRBJ2-7, with 7 bases matching TRBD2. Germline CDR1 and CDR2: MNHEY and SVGEGT. CDR3 size: 17 residues. V shed 6 bases and J 2 bases; nucleotides not matched to a gene: 16. The CDR3 nucleotides are TGTGCCAGCAGCCCTAAGATTTCATGGGAGGGCCCCTACGAGCAGTACTTC. Protein: CASSPKISWEGPYEQYF.

The chain carries TRBV30 and TRBJ1-2; the match to TRBD1 covers 9 bases. The CDR3 is 15 amino acids. With V trimmed by 1 base and J by 6 bases, 9 bases remained unmatched. Germline loops: CDR1 GTSNPN, CDR2 SVGIG (reference sequence). This chain's CDR3 is CAWSGRQGGWDGYTF. CDR3 bases: TGTGCCTGGAGTGGTAGACAGGGGGGTTGGGATGGCTACACCTTC.

The chain links TRBV2 to TRBJ2-6; 13 bases map to TRBD2. Per the germline V gene, CDR1 is SNHLY and CDR2 is FYNNEI. Germline trimming cut 5 bases from V and 2 bases from J; bases unmatched to any gene: 0. CDR3 size: 16 residues. The CDR3 loop reads CASSTSGGAGANVLTF. DNA for the CDR3: TGTGCCAGCAGTACTAGCGGGGGGGCTGGGGCCAACGTCCTGACTTTC.

The chain combines TRBV28 with TRBJ1-5; a possible D gene is TRBD1 (5 bases). CDR3 length: 12 residues. Germline V gene lookup returns CDR1 MDHEN and CDR2 SYDVKM. The CDR3 DNA reads TGTGCGACAGCGTCGGGCAATCAGCCCCAGCATTTT. The encoded protein is CATASGNQPQHF.

This clone has just a few counts. The J gene is TRBJ1-1, the V gene TRBV5-1; TRBD1 is a possible D gene (6 bases). Germline V lookup: CDR1 SGHRS, CDR2 YFSETQ. The V end lost 6 bases, the J end lost 0 bases, and 12 bases lay between the germline ends. The CDR3 sequence is 14 residues long. Here the CDR3 reads CASTDSLMNTEAFF. DNA for the CDR3: TGCGCCAGCACGGACAGCCTCATGAACACTGAAGCTTTCTTT. The entire variable domain, with the rest obtained from reference TRBV5-1 and TRBJ1-1, is as follows: KAGVTQTPRYLIKTRGQQVTLSCSPISGHRSVSWYQQTPGQGLQFLFEYFSETQRNKGNFPGRFSGRQFSNSRSEMNVSTLELGDSALYLCASTDSLMNTEAFFGQGTRLTVV.

The chain has TRBV18 and TRBJ1-1; 11 nucleotides align to TRBD1. With V trimmed by 4 bases and J by 5 bases, 3 bases remained unmatched. Germline V gene data show CDR1 as KGHSH and CDR2 as LQKENI. This CDR3 region has 14 residues. CDR3 region: CASSQGQGVTEAFF. In nucleotides, the CDR3 is TGTGCCAGCTCACAGGGACAGGGGGTGACTGAAGCTTTCTTT.

This clone came up a few times. The chain carries TRBV2 and TRBJ1-5; 9 bases fit TRBD1. Germline loops: CDR1 SNHLY, CDR2 FYNNEI. With V trimmed by 5 bases and J by 4 bases, 3 bases remained unmatched. The CDR3 runs to 14 residues. CDR3 amino acids: CASSLQGANQPQHF. The CDR3 DNA reads as TGTGCCAGCAGTTTACAGGGGGCGAATCAGCCCCAGCATTTT.

The count of this clone is one. The chain employs TRBV9 and TRBJ2-3; 8 bases fit TRBD2. The V gene's germline CDR1 is SGDLS and CDR2 YYNGEE. This CDR3 has 14 residues. Trimming took 4 bases from V and 4 from J; bases not matched to a gene: 5. This CDR3 is CASSTGGAADTQYF. The CDR3 nucleotides read TGTGCCAGCAGCACCGGGGGGGCGGCAGATACGCAGTATTTT.

The chain is built from TRBV7-2 and TRBJ1-4, with TRBD1 matching 9 bases. V shed 7 bases, J shed 4 bases, and the junction held 13 bases outside the gene matches. The CDR3 extends over 17 amino acids. In germline, CDR1 is SGHTA, CDR2 FQGNSA. The CDR3 coding sequence is TGTGCCAGCAATTTGAGTATGGGACAGGGATTTAATGAAAAACTGTTTTTT. It specifies CASNLSMGQGFNEKLFF.

Regarding this clone: The conserved phenylalanine or tryptophan normally closing the CDR3 is absent here, so this likely arose from a read error. Because the CDR3's place on the DNA is in doubt, the DNA is left out and the CDR3 is given as listed by TCRdb. The chain joins TRBV2 to TRBJ2-3; the table names TRBD2, a call not compared with the DNA. The CDR3 is 12 amino acids in total, end residues counted. Germline V gene lookup returns CDR1 SNHLY and CDR2 FYNNEI. This chain's CDR3 is CASSVGMVGRSI.

The chain has TRBV4-1 and TRBJ2-7, with D perhaps TRBD2 (5 bases). This CDR3 contains 15 residues. Germline-derived CDR1 and CDR2 are MGHRA and YSYEKL. V was cut by 1 base and J by 5 bases, with 15 bases left in between. CDR3 residues: CASSQGSRERNEQYF. DNA of the CDR3: TGCGCCAGCAGCCAAGGGTCGAGGGAAAGGAACGAGCAGTACTTC.

This rearrangement joins TRBV9 to TRBJ2-2, with a possible D match to TRBD1 (6 bases). Trimming cost V 0 bases and J 5 bases, with 14 bases left between them. This CDR3 region has 16 residues. Germline V gene sequence: CDR1 SGDLS, CDR2 YYNGEE. CDR3 bases: TGTGCCAGCAGCGTAGGTCAGGGGCCTCCAACCGGGGAGCTGTTTTTT. This codes for CASSVGQGPPTGELFF.

The chain uses TRBV5-1 and TRBJ2-5, with 9 bases matching TRBD2. From germline, CDR1 is SGHRS and CDR2 YFSETQ. This CDR3 is built from 17 residues. Trimming removed 0 bases from V and 4 bases from J; junction bases left unmatched: 10. This CDR3 is CASSLGFVAGAGETQYF. The CDR3, as DNA: TGCGCCAGCAGCTTGGGGTTCGTAGCGGGGGCGGGAGAGACCCAGTACTTC. Combining the CDR3 with reference TRBV5-1 and TRBJ2-5 gives the whole variable domain KAGVTQTPRYLIKTRGQQVTLSCSPISGHRSVSWYQQTPGQGLQFLFEYFSETQRNKGNFPGRFSGRQFSNSRSEMNVSTLELGDSALYLCASSLGFVAGAGETQYFGPGTRLLVL.

The V call is TRBV5-1, the J call TRBJ2-5; 10 bases map to TRBD2. The CDR3 contains 15 residues. V shed 2 bases, J shed 0 bases, and the junction held 1 base outside the gene matches. In germline, CDR1 is SGHRS, CDR2 YFSETQ. CDR3 sequence reads: CASSLSGGDQETQYF. The CDR3 nucleotides are TGCGCCAGCAGCTTAAGCGGGGGGGACCAAGAGACCCAGTACTTC.

Comments on this clone: One end of the junction is discordant with germline, which a read error may explain. V gene TRBV2 combines with J gene TRBJ2-1, with D perhaps assigned TRBD1 or TRBD2 (7 bases each). This CDR3 has 15 residues. Germline values: CDR1 SNHLY, CDR2 FYNNEI. CDR3 coding DNA: TGTGCCAGCAGCGAAGCGGGACAGAATTTCAATGAGCAGTTCTTC. Its protein product is CASSEAGQNFNEQFF.

The chain carries TRBV19 and TRBJ2-1; 15 bases are a match to TRBD2. In germline, CDR1 is LNHDA, CDR2 SQIVND (reference sequence). CDR3 length equals 16 residues. The junction had 6 bases not matched to a gene; V was cut back by 5 bases and J by 7 bases. CDR3: CASSFSGTSGRNEQFF. CDR3 in DNA: TGTGCCAGTAGTTTCTCCGGGACTAGCGGGAGGAATGAGCAGTTCTTC.

The chain couples TRBV11-2 to TRBJ2-5; TRBD2 matches 8 bases. The CDR3 covers 15 residues. CDR1 SGHAT and CDR2 FQNNGV come from the germline V gene. The V and J ends lost 5 bases and 5 bases, in that order; junction bases with no gene match: 10. CDR3: CASSVSGTRGETQYF. DNA for the CDR3: TGTGCCAGCAGCGTGTCCGGGACTAGGGGGGAGACCCAGTACTTC.

The rearrangement uses TRBV11-2 and TRBJ2-7; 8 bases agree with TRBD1. This CDR3 is 14 amino acids long. Germline V gene lookup returns CDR1 SGHAT and CDR2 FQNNGV. Trimming removed 5 bases from V and 6 bases from J; junction bases left unmatched: 9. The DNA of the CDR3 is TGTGCCAGCAGCGGACGGACAGGGAATGGCGAGCAGTACTTC. It yields the protein CASSGRTGNGEQYF.

The chain has TRBV5-1 and TRBJ2-1; perhaps TRBD2 as D (6 bases). Trimming cost V 3 bases and J 2 bases, with 15 bases left between them. The germline V gene encodes CDR1 SGHRS and CDR2 YFSETQ. The CDR3 runs 16 residues. CDR3 bases: TGCGCCAGCAGCTCAGTACTAGCTCCTCCCTACAATGAGCAGTTCTTC. Its translation: CASSSVLAPPYNEQFF.